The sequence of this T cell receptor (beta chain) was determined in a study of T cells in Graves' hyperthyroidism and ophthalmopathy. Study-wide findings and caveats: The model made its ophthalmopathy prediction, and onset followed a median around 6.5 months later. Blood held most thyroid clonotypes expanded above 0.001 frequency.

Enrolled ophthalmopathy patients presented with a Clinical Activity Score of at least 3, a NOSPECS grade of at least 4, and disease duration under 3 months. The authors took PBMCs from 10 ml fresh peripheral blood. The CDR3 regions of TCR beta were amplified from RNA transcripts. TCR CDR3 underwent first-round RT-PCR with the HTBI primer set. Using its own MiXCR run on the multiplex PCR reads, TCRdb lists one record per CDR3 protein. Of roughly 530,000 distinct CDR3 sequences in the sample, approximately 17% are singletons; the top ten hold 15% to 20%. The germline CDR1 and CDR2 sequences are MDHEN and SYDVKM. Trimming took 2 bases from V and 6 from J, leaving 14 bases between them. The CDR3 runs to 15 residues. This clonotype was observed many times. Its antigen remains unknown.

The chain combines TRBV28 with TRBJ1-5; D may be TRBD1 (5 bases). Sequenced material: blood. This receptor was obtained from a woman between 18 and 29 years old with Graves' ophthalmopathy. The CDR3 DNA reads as TGTGCCAGCAGTTTAATCAGGGTTGGGAGTCAGCCCCAGCATTTT. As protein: CASSLIRVGSQPQHF.